This TCR beta chain comes out of a study of blood T cell repertoires in COVID-19. The wider study: PBMCs, B-cell-depleted T cells, or T cells provided the cDNA or gDNA that made up the material.

Source study methods: Amplification from reference gene primers served as the basis for estimated nucleated cell counts. Assay: immunoSEQ multiplex PCR; the TCRdb copy retains only in-frame clones and omits some. That table supplies the V and J calls and clone size; D and trimming were determined from the DNA. The sample shows roughly 80,000 clones, about nine tenths of them seen only once. Trimming cost V 6 bases and J 4 bases; bases outside gene matches: 3. Germline V CDR1 and CDR2: MNHEY, SVGAGI. The CDR3 loop spans 15 amino acids. This sequence was found in a human donor in a cohort sampled during active COVID-19. Sequencing input: peripheral blood. This chain uses TRBV6-5 with TRBJ2-7; 16 nucleotides align to TRBD2. CDR3 region: CASRGLAGGPYEQYF. CDR3 in DNA: TGTGCCAGCAGGGGACTAGCGGGGGGGCCGTACGAGCAGTACTTC.